The 20 T cell receptor beta chains listed next were all sequenced from one sample in a study of blood T cells in healthy people across ages. Next came a second PCR, run for 7 to 11 cycles, which used a sample-barcoded 5' primer along with a J-beta primer mix. TCRdb re-called the 5' RACE reads through MiXCR, storing one row per CDR3 protein. The top ten clones hold about a third of a sample with about 680,000 distinct CDR3 sequences, 45% to 50% of them seen once. Sample: blood. The receptors were gathered from a woman aged 55-69 years in good health.

CDR3 in DNA: TGCAGTGCTTACGTCCAGGGGGCTGATGAAAAACTGTTTTTT. Amino acids: CSAYVQGADEKLFF. V gene TRBV20-1 combines with J gene TRBJ1-4; 8 nucleotides align to TRBD1. The junction had 8 bases not matched to a gene; V was cut back by 5 bases and J by 6 bases. Germline V gene data show CDR1 as DFQATT and CDR2 as SNEGSKA (reference sequence). The CDR3 runs 14 residues.

In this sample, this clonotype turned up a few times. V and J are TRBV7-2 and TRBJ2-7; perhaps TRBD2 as D (7 bases). Germline V gene data show CDR1 as SGHTA and CDR2 as FQGNSA. This CDR3 comprises 14 residues. Trimming left V 5 bases short and J 4 bases short, with 15 bases between. The CDR3 DNA reads as TGTGCCAGCAGCACAAGAGGGGGGGGATACGAGCAGTACTTC. Amino acid sequence: CASSTRGGGYEQYF.

J is TRBJ1-4 and V is TRBV3-1; D gene unclear. Germline V gene sequence: CDR1 LGHDT, CDR2 YNNKEL (reference sequence). The V gene lost 3 bases and the J gene lost 3 bases, with 8 bases spanning the gap. The CDR3 spans 14 residues. CDR3 loop: CASSHDGPNEKLFF. DNA for the CDR3: TGTGCCAGCAGCCATGACGGACCTAATGAAAAACTGTTTTTT.

This clonotype was picked up one time. The chain links TRBV6-2 or TRBV6-3 to TRBJ2-7; D remains unclear. In germline, CDR1 is MNHEY, CDR2 SVGEGT. V was pared by 8 bases and J by 2 bases, with 19 bases between. CDR3 size: 15 residues. The DNA for the CDR3 is TGTGCCAGCCTGATCCGTCCAGGTCCGCCCTACGAGCAGTACTTC. Its protein product is CASLIRPGPPYEQYF.

This clonotype has a handful of counts. The rearrangement uses TRBV12-3 or TRBV12-4 and TRBJ2-3; D not resolved. This CDR3 has 15 residues. V shed 0 bases and J shed 2 bases, with 9 bases lying between them. The CDR3 DNA reads TGTGCCAGCAGTTTAGCGGCACGACTCACAGATACGCAGTATTTT. It encodes CASSLAARLTDTQYF.

As DNA, the CDR3 is TGCGCCAGCAGCTTGACCCAGGGGGCAACGCAGTATTTT. This encodes CASSLTQGATQYF. The chain joins TRBV5-1 to TRBJ2-3, with 8 positions matching TRBD1. The J segment lost 9 bases and the V segment lost 1 base, leaving 4 bases of the junction unmatched. The CDR3 totals 13 residues. Germline values: CDR1 SGHRS, CDR2 YFSETQ.

The genes are TRBV5-6 and TRBJ1-4, with D perhaps matching TRBD1 (5 bases). CDR1 and CDR2 from the germline V gene are SGHDT and YYEEEE. The germline V and J ends were trimmed by 3 bases and 4 bases, with 16 bases remaining between them. The CDR3 contains 16 residues. CDR3 coding DNA: TGTGCCAGCAGCTCCTACCTTGACAGAAATAATGAAAAACTGTTTTTT. Its translation is CASSSYLDRNNEKLFF.

This clonotype was found many times. This chain joins TRBV15 and TRBJ2-7; weak D call: TRBD1 (6 bases). From germline, CDR1 is LNHNV and CDR2 YYDKDF (reference sequence). The CDR3 totals 15 residues. Between the trimmed V and J ends, which lost 4 bases and 4 bases, there was a span of 17 bases. CDR3 DNA sequence: TGTGCCACCAGCATCGGCGACGGGACAAATTACGAGCAGTACTTC. It specifies CATSIGDGTNYEQYF.

The DNA of the CDR3 is TGTGCCAGCAGGCAGTATTACAATGAGCAGTTCTTC. Amino acids: CASRQYYNEQFF. The chain uses TRBV12-3 or TRBV12-4 and TRBJ2-1; D remains ambiguous. The length of the CDR3 is 12 residues. Trimming took off 6 bases at V and 4 bases at J, with 7 bases between the two ends.

The V call is TRBV20-1, the J call TRBJ1-2, with unresolved D. Looked up from germline, CDR1 is DFQATT and CDR2 is SNEGSKA (reference sequence). The CDR3 is made up of 12 amino acids. The ends were cut back, 0 bases at V and 4 bases at J, with 6 bases in the middle. For the CDR3, the DNA is TGCAGTGCTAGAGAAGCCCGCTATGGCTACACCTTC. Residues: CSAREARYGYTF.

The rearrangement links TRBV28 to TRBJ1-1; possible D gene TRBD1, 6 bases. The CDR3 length is 16 residues. Germline values: CDR1 MDHEN, CDR2 SYDVKM. Trimming shortened V by 6 bases and J by 0 bases, and 17 bases separated the two germline ends. In nucleotides, the CDR3 is TGTGCCAGCAGCCCGAGGGGGGCGCGGTTGAACACTGAAGCTTTCTTT. It encodes CASSPRGARLNTEAFF.

This clonotype was observed at least ten times. This sequence joins TRBV27 and TRBJ1-2, with 8 bases lining up with TRBD1. CDR1 and CDR2 from the germline V gene are MNHEY and SMNVEV (reference sequence). V was clipped by 5 bases and J by 8 bases; unmatched bases: 7. The CDR3 totals 13 residues. The CDR3, as DNA: TGTGCCAGCAGTCCCGGACAGGGTAGGGGCTACACCTTC. Translating it yields CASSPGQGRGYTF.

This chain uses TRBV6-6 with TRBJ1-6; maybe TRBD1 (5 bases). Germline V gives CDR1 MNHNY, CDR2 SVGAGI (reference sequence). The CDR3 has 13 amino acids. The V and J ends lost 11 bases and 5 bases respectively, with 13 bases between them. CDR3 loop: CACTDSNNSPLHF. CDR3 nucleotides: TGTGCCTGCACCGACAGTAATAATTCACCCCTCCACTTT.

The V and J genes are TRBV4-3 and TRBJ1-4, with 9 bases lining up with TRBD1. This CDR3 is 17 amino acids long. Germline CDR1 LGHNA, CDR2 YSLEER. Trimming at V came to 3 bases and at J to 5 bases, leaving 10 bases not matched to a gene. The chain's CDR3 is CASSHAYFDRGNEKLFF. The CDR3 bases are TGCGCCAGCAGCCACGCCTACTTCGACAGGGGGAATGAAAAACTGTTTTTT.

This clonotype has ten or more counts. The chain is built from TRBV25-1 and TRBJ1-2, with 7 positions matching TRBD1. This CDR3 contains 14 residues. Germline lookup yields CDR1 MGHDK and CDR2 SYGVNS. V trimming: 7 bases; J trimming: 6 bases; junction bases outside the gene matches: 11. The CDR3 nucleotides are TGTGCCAGCACAGAAGGGGGCAGAGAGAATGGCTACACCTTC. Protein sequence: CASTEGGRENGYTF.

The gene calls are TRBV7-2 and TRBJ2-5; weak D call: TRBD2 (5 bases). The V end was cut by 7 bases, the J end by 0 bases, with 9 bases between. Germline loops: CDR1 SGHTA, CDR2 FQGNSA. This CDR3 spans 13 amino acids. CDR3 bases: TGTGCCAGCAAACGGGGATACCAAGAGACCCAGTACTTC. As protein: CASKRGYQETQYF. The entire variable domain, with the rest obtained from reference TRBV7-2 and TRBJ2-5, is as follows: GAGVSQSPSNKVTEKGKDVELRCDPISGHTALYWYRQSLGQGLEFLIYFQGNSAPDKSGLPSDRFSAERTGGSVSTLTIQRTQQEDSAVYLCASKRGYQETQYFGPGTRLLVL.

The chain has TRBV6-2 or TRBV6-3 and TRBJ1-5; 7 positions agree with TRBD1. Losses at the gene ends were 7 bases for V and 4 bases for J; bases not matched to a gene: 4. Per germline, CDR1 MNHEY and CDR2 SVGEGT. The CDR3 contains 13 residues. The CDR3 DNA sequence: TGTGCCAGCACGGACAGGCGAAATCAGCCCCAGCATTTT. This gives the protein CASTDRRNQPQHF.

This chain uses TRBV7-9 with TRBJ2-5; D is uncertain. The tail of the sequence fits TRBJ2-7 better, so the J call may be wrong. Germline V gene data show CDR1 as SEHNR and CDR2 as FQNEAQ (reference sequence). The CDR3 spans 11 residues. CDR3 DNA sequence: TGTGCCAGCAGCCCGAAGATCGAGCAGTACTTC. This codes for CASSPKIEQYF.

This clonotype has just a few counts. The rearrangement links TRBV12-3 or TRBV12-4 to TRBJ2-1; TRBD2 might be the D (5 bases). The end of the DNA is better explained by TRBJ2-7, so the J call may be wrong. This CDR3 region has 15 residues. CDR3 bases: TGTGCCAGCAGTCCCCGACTACGCTCCTACAATGAGCAGTACTTC. Translation gives CASSPRLRSYNEQYF.

This clonotype was counted between two and nine times. The CDR3 here is CASSQFFGQGWARQYF. The CDR3 DNA is TGTGCCAGCAGCCAATTTTTTGGACAGGGGTGGGCTCGGCAGTACTTC. This sequence joins TRBV16 and TRBJ2-5; 9 nucleotides match TRBD1. The CDR3 is 16 amino acids. Trimming at V came to 1 base and at J to 11 bases, leaving 14 bases not matched to a gene. The germline gives CDR1 KGHSY, CDR2 FQNENV.